Following are 32 T cell receptor beta chains from one sample sequenced in a study of regulatory T cells in long-lasting Graves disease. CDR3 regions were amplified by Arm-PCR using iRepertoire HTBI primers to build TCR beta libraries. MiXCR was run by TCRdb on the multiplex PCR reads, yielding one entry per CDR3 protein. The data contain 300,000 to 400,000 distinct CDR3 sequences, approximately 16% of them singletons. Noted time point: newly diagnosed GD, antithyroid drugs for less than 3 months. The TCR library used RNA extracted from PBMCs. The sample was also linked to a second study, of T cells in Graves' hyperthyroidism and ophthalmopathy.

This material consisted of peripheral blood mononuclear cells (PBMCs), taken at new diagnosis, from a patient treated with antithyroid drugs. These receptor sequences come from a middle-aged man with Graves disease.

About this clonotype: This CDR3 is missing its conserved last phenylalanine or tryptophan, likely due to a read error. CDR3 DNA sequence: TGTGCCAGCAGCCCGGACAGGTTACATAATGAAAAACTGTTTCTT. It codes for CASSPDRLHNEKLFL. The chain joins TRBV5-4 to TRBJ1-4; 7 bases map to TRBD1. Germline-derived CDR1 and CDR2 are SGHNT and YYREEE (reference sequence). After removal of 4 bases from V and 4 bases from J, the junction contained 7 bases not matched to a gene. There are 15 residues in the CDR3.

The rearrangement joins TRBV4-2 to TRBJ1-2; D gene ambiguous. This CDR3 has 13 residues. Trimming cost V 0 bases and J 7 bases, with 9 bases left between them. The germline gives CDR1 LGHNA, CDR2 YNFKEQ. CDR3 protein: CASSQDPLIGYTF. As DNA, the CDR3 is TGTGCCAGCAGCCAAGATCCCCTTATTGGCTACACCTTC.

This sequence joins TRBV20-1 and TRBJ2-5, with 9 bases lining up with TRBD2. Trimming at V came to 1 base and at J to 2 bases, leaving 14 bases not matched to a gene. The CDR3 is 18 residues long. The germline V gene has CDR1 DFQATT and CDR2 SNEGSKA (reference sequence). CDR3 region: CSARGERLAGYVQETQYF. The CDR3 DNA is TGCAGTGCTAGAGGGGAACGTCTAGCGGGATACGTACAAGAGACCCAGTACTTC.

This clonotype occurred many times. One end of the junction does not line up with germline, which may come from a read error. V is TRBV5-1 and J is TRBJ1-5; 9 bases are shared with TRBD1. From germline, CDR1 is SGHRS and CDR2 YFSETQ. CDR3 size: 15 residues. The DNA for the CDR3 is TGTGCCAGCAGCCTGGGACAGGGTCTGGAGCAGCCCCAGCATTTT. Translating it yields CASSLGQGLEQPQHF.

This clonotype appeared once. One base away lies a much larger clone, so this may be a sequencing read error. This chain connects TRBV20-1 to TRBJ2-7, with a tentative D call TRBD1 (6 bases). This CDR3 has 16 residues. Germline V lookup: CDR1 DFQATT, CDR2 SNEGSKA (reference sequence). The DNA for the CDR3 is TGCAGTGCTAGAGGTTACTTGTCCAGGGGCGGGTACGAGCGGTACTTC. Translating gives CSARGYLSRGGYERYF.

This clonotype was seen a handful of times. The genes are TRBV29-1 and TRBJ2-3; TRBD1 matches at 7 bases. J lost 6 bases, V lost 6 bases, and 12 bases had no gene match. Per germline, CDR1 SQVTM and CDR2 ANQGSEA. This CDR3 is built from 14 residues. CDR3 in DNA: TGCAGCGTCCTCCTGCCGACAGGGCGGGATACGCAGTATTTT. As protein: CSVLLPTGRDTQYF.

This chain links TRBV28 with TRBJ1-5, with D unresolved. The germline CDR1 and CDR2 sequences are MDHEN and SYDVKM. The CDR3 covers 13 residues. The V end was cut by 2 bases, the J end by 4 bases, with 6 bases between. For the CDR3, the DNA is TGTGCCAGCAGTTTAACCCGTAATCAGCCCCAGCATTTT. Protein product: CASSLTRNQPQHF.

The chain is built from TRBV6-1 and TRBJ2-5, with 9 bases fitting TRBD1. CDR1 is MNHNS, CDR2 SASEGT, per germline. Trimming cost V 9 bases and J 3 bases; bases outside gene matches: 8. The CDR3 length is 14 residues. CDR3 residues: CASLEGDREETQYF. As DNA, the CDR3 is TGTGCCAGTCTAGAAGGGGACAGGGAAGAGACCCAGTACTTC.

This clonotype was observed at least ten times. The chain is built from TRBV12-3 or TRBV12-4 and TRBJ1-1; 7 bases match TRBD1. Unmatched junction bases numbered 6, after V lost 6 bases and J lost 5 bases. The CDR3 sequence is 13 residues long. The chain's CDR3 is CASRSQGGTEAFF. The CDR3, as DNA: TGTGCCAGCAGATCCCAGGGGGGAACTGAAGCTTTCTTT.

This clonotype has only a few counts. This rearrangement joins TRBV18 to TRBJ2-3; 7 bases are shared with TRBD1. The closer fit of TRBJ2-1 to the DNA end suggests the J call may be wrong. This CDR3 contains 12 residues. Germline V lookup: CDR1 KGHSH, CDR2 LQKENI. The CDR3 DNA reads TGTGCCAGCTCACCTTGGACAGGAGAGCAGTTCTTC. The encoded protein is CASSPWTGEQFF.

There are many counts of this clonotype. The J gene is TRBJ2-1, the V gene TRBV2; 7 bases are shared with TRBD2. V was pared by 4 bases and J by 12 bases, with 12 bases of the junction left unmatched. CDR1 and CDR2 (germline): SNHLY, FYNNEI. The CDR3 covers 14 residues. The CDR3 DNA reads as TGTGCCAGCAGTGTCCTAGCGGATACCGGGAGGCAGTTCTTC. It codes for CASSVLADTGRQFF.

The sample holds many counts of this clonotype. The chain's CDR3 is CASSLYRGSNQPQHF. The CDR3 coding sequence is TGTGCCAGCAGTTTATACAGGGGTTCCAATCAGCCCCAGCATTTT. The rearrangement links TRBV28 to TRBJ1-5; TRBD1 matches 7 bases. CDR3 size: 15 residues. Germline assignment: CDR1 MDHEN and CDR2 SYDVKM. Trimming removed 1 base from V and 3 bases from J; junction bases left unmatched: 3.

This clonotype was counted at least ten times. This chain uses TRBV24-1 with TRBJ2-3; the D call may be TRBD1 or TRBD2 (6 bases each). The CDR3 is 15 residues long. Germline CDR1 is KGHDR and CDR2 is SFDVKD. The V end was cut by 5 bases, the J end by 1 base, with 12 bases between. The CDR3: CATSGGARGTDTQYF. As DNA, the CDR3 is TGTGCCACCAGTGGGGGGGCGCGCGGCACAGATACGCAGTATTTT.

The table lists this clonotype with many counts. The chain carries TRBV3-1 and TRBJ2-5; TRBD2 agrees at 7 bases. The CDR3 is 13 amino acids. The V gene's germline CDR1 is LGHDT and CDR2 YNNKEL (reference sequence). J gave up 7 bases and V 2 bases, and 4 bases lay outside the gene matches. The CDR3, as DNA: TGTGCCAGCAGCCAAACTAGCGAATCGACCCAGTACTTC. This sequence encodes CASSQTSESTQYF.

This clonotype was observed a few times. The chain links TRBV12-3 or TRBV12-4 to TRBJ2-5; weak D call: TRBD1 (5 bases). Trimming took 5 bases from V and 4 from J, leaving 11 bases between them. CDR3 length: 13 residues. The CDR3 is CASSPMTAETQYF. The DNA of the CDR3 is TGTGCCAGCAGTCCTATGACAGCAGAGACCCAGTACTTC.

This clonotype has a count of ten or more. The rearrangement joins TRBV20-1 to TRBJ2-5; D is possibly TRBD1 or TRBD2 (6 bases each). Germline V gene lookup returns CDR1 DFQATT and CDR2 SNEGSKA (reference sequence). Trimming removed 6 bases at V and 2 bases at J, with 16 bases between. This CDR3 is built from 14 residues. DNA for the CDR3: TGCAGTGCGAAAAACAGGGCGGGACAAGAGACCCAGTACTTC. Translated, it gives CSAKNRAGQETQYF.

The sample holds many counts of this clonotype. V gene TRBV18 combines with J gene TRBJ2-1; 9 bases are shared with TRBD2. Germline CDR1 KGHSH, CDR2 LQKENI. Trimming removed 5 bases from V and 6 bases from J; junction bases left unmatched: 8. This CDR3 comprises 15 residues. The CDR3 spells CASSAGTSSINEQFF. The CDR3 DNA follows: TGTGCCAGCTCAGCCGGGACTAGCTCGATCAATGAGCAGTTCTTC.

CDR3 in DNA: TGTGCCAGCAGTTTAGTGGGACTAGTGGTAGATACGCAGTATTTT. Its translation: CASSLVGLVVDTQYF. V is TRBV27 and J is TRBJ2-3, with TRBD2 matching over 8 bases. The V gene end was trimmed by 2 bases and the J gene end by 5 bases; junction bases not matched to a gene: 6. CDR1 is MNHEY and CDR2 is SMNVEV in the germline V gene (reference sequence). There are 15 residues in the CDR3.

This clonotype has at least ten counts. This chain joins TRBV29-1 and TRBJ1-2; D not certain. Deletions cut 1 base from V and 8 bases from J, with 11 bases between. The V gene's germline CDR1 is SQVTM and CDR2 ANQGSEA. This CDR3 contains 12 residues. Written as DNA, the CDR3 is TGCAGCGTTGAAGGGGAGGTCCGGGGCTACACCTTC. Encoded protein: CSVEGEVRGYTF.

V gene TRBV28 combines with J gene TRBJ1-6, with a tentative D call TRBD1 (6 bases). This CDR3 is built from 16 residues. Between the trimmed V and J ends, which lost 8 bases and 5 bases, there was a span of 19 bases. Looked up from germline, CDR1 is MDHEN and CDR2 is SYDVKM. In DNA, the CDR3 is TGTGCCAGCGCGGTCGGGGGGCTCGGCGATAATTCACCCCTCCACTTT. Amino acids: CASAVGGLGDNSPLHF. The variable domain in full, completed from reference TRBV28 and TRBJ1-6, reads DVKVTQSSRYLVKRTGEKVFLECVQDMDHENMFWYRQDPGLGLRLIYFSYDVKMKEKGDIPEGYSVSREKKERFSLILESASTNQTSMYLCASAVGGLGDNSPLHFGNGTRLTVT.

This clonotype showed up many times. The chain has TRBV19 and TRBJ2-5, with 8 bases that match TRBD1. Germline values: CDR1 LNHDA, CDR2 SQIVND (reference sequence). The CDR3 loop spans 15 amino acids. V lost 4 bases to trimming and J lost 1 base; unmatched junction nucleotides: 5. CDR3 residues: CASSSGQGPQETQYF. The CDR3 nucleotides read TGTGCCAGTAGTAGTGGACAGGGTCCCCAAGAGACCCAGTACTTC.

This clonotype was observed many times. This chain links TRBV24-1 with TRBJ2-3, with TRBD2 identical over 10 bases. The CDR3 has 15 amino acids. Germline V gene lookup returns CDR1 KGHDR and CDR2 SFDVKD. After removal of 3 bases from V and 5 bases from J, the junction contained 4 bases not matched to a gene. The CDR3 loop reads CATSDSGGAGDTQYF. The CDR3, as DNA: TGTGCCACCAGTGATAGCGGGGGGGCCGGAGATACGCAGTATTTT.

The chain uses TRBV3-1 and TRBJ1-3; the D is unclear. The ends were cut back, 0 bases at V and 3 bases at J, with 6 bases in the middle. Germline CDR1 LGHDT, CDR2 YNNKEL (reference sequence). The CDR3 consists of 14 residues. This CDR3 reads CASSQDQFGNTIYF. CDR3 DNA: TGTGCCAGCAGCCAAGACCAGTTTGGAAACACCATATATTTT.

This clonotype turned up a few times. The V call is TRBV30, the J call TRBJ1-6; 8 positions agree with TRBD1. In germline, CDR1 is GTSNPN, CDR2 SVGIG (reference sequence). This CDR3 comprises 15 residues. Losses at the gene ends were 1 base for V and 9 bases for J; bases not matched to a gene: 8. Here the CDR3 reads CAWSGGTGGFSPLHF. DNA of the CDR3: TGTGCCTGGAGTGGTGGTACAGGGGGTTTTTCACCCCTCCACTTT.

This clonotype was detected many times. The chain has TRBV3-1 and TRBJ2-5; D remains ambiguous. Looked up from germline, CDR1 is LGHDT and CDR2 is YNNKEL (reference sequence). The V end lost 2 bases, the J end lost 2 bases, and 9 bases lay between the germline ends. The CDR3 extends over 14 amino acids. CDR3 region: CASSQSCSQETQYF. The DNA of the CDR3 is TGTGCCAGCAGCCAAAGCTGCAGTCAAGAGACCCAGTACTTC.

The J gene is TRBJ1-4, the V gene TRBV14; maybe TRBD1 (5 bases). The CDR3 length is 16 residues. Germline-derived CDR1 and CDR2 are SGHDN and FVKESK. V was clipped by 1 base and J by 8 bases, with 17 bases between them. The CDR3 sequence is CASSQGIPGWEEKLFF. Written as DNA, the CDR3 is TGTGCCAGCAGCCAAGGCATTCCAGGGTGGGAAGAAAAACTGTTTTTT.

This clonotype has ten or more counts. The chain couples TRBV12-3 or TRBV12-4 to TRBJ1-6, with 7 bases identical to TRBD1. The CDR3 is 17 amino acids. Trimming took 6 bases from V and 10 from J; bases not matched to a gene: 18. In DNA form, the CDR3 reads TGTGCCAGCAGCTATTCTACCTCGAAGCGACAGGGATCACCCCTCCACTTT. It is translated as CASSYSTSKRQGSPLHF.

This clonotype was counted between two and nine times. The rearrangement links TRBV5-5 to TRBJ1-5; D remains ambiguous. Per germline, CDR1 SGHKS and CDR2 YYEKEE (reference sequence). This CDR3 has 14 residues. V dropped 3 bases and J dropped 1 base, with 8 bases sitting between them. The CDR3: CASSSVRSNQPQHF. The CDR3 DNA reads as TGTGCCAGCAGCTCCGTCCGGAGCAATCAGCCCCAGCATTTT.

This clonotype was found many times. The CDR3 loop reads CASSLAGGTVVQFF. CDR3 in DNA: TGTGCCAGCAGCTTAGCCGGCGGGACGGTGGTGCAGTTCTTC. This chain joins TRBV7-2 and TRBJ2-1; D might be TRBD2 (6 bases). This CDR3 has 14 amino acids. V was cut by 0 bases and J by 12 bases, with 15 bases left in between. The germline gives CDR1 SGHTA, CDR2 FQGNSA.

This clonotype was seen at least ten times. The chain combines TRBV6-1 with TRBJ2-1, with a weak D call TRBD1 (5 bases). The CDR3 is made up of 15 amino acids. The V and J ends lost 1 base and 3 bases respectively, with 10 bases between them. Germline V gene lookup returns CDR1 MNHNS and CDR2 SASEGT. CDR3 loop: CASSEDGTGYNEQFF. DNA of the CDR3: TGTGCCAGCAGTGAAGATGGTACAGGCTACAATGAGCAGTTCTTC.

The chain combines TRBV9 with TRBJ2-1, with D maybe TRBD1 (6 bases). Trimming cost V 0 bases and J 5 bases, with 12 bases left between them. Per germline, CDR1 SGDLS and CDR2 YYNGEE. CDR3 size: 15 residues. CDR3 sequence: CASSVGGTINNEQFF. CDR3 nucleotide sequence: TGTGCCAGCAGCGTAGGGGGGACAATTAACAATGAGCAGTTCTTC. Full variable domain (outside the CDR3, taken from reference TRBV9 and TRBJ2-1): DSGVTQTPKHLITATGQRVTLRCSPRSGDLSVYWYQQSLDQGLQFLIQYYNGEERAKGNILERFSAQQFPDLHSELNLSSLELGDSALYFCASSVGGTINNEQFFGPGTRLTVL.

In this sample, this clonotype turned up many times. The V call is TRBV6-2 or TRBV6-3, the J call TRBJ1-2; possible D gene TRBD1, 6 bases. Trimming pared 8 bases from V and 8 bases from J, leaving 18 bases between. The germline V gene encodes CDR1 MNHEY and CDR2 SVGEGT. CDR3 size: 13 residues. CDR3 nucleotide sequence: TGTGCCAGCCGAGGACAGCCCCTATCCGGCTACACCTTC. As protein: CASRGQPLSGYTF.